Described below is a single TCR beta chain sequence and its context. The antigen is undetermined. Sequenced by immunoSEQ multiplex PCR; TCRdb stores in-frame clones only, minus some. The profile shows about 58,000 clones, 85% to 90% of them singletons. The sample belongs to a study of PD-1 blockade in classical Hodgkin lymphoma. Findings and limits, study-wide: Repertoire difference causes, possibly disease activity or prior therapy, remain undefined. Baseline TCR diversity was reportedly lower in newly diagnosed patients than in healthy donors. It was reported as lower still in relapsed/refractory patients. Some patients began nivolumab under 1 year after ASCT. These patients were excluded from later analyses. Newly diagnosed patients had diversity similar to the baseline diversity of complete responders.

The patients all showed relapse after autologous stem cell transplantation, while their brentuximab vedotin exposure varied. Trimming shortened V by 7 bases and J by 9 bases, and 18 bases separated the two germline ends. This CDR3 region has 13 residues. The germline V gene encodes CDR1 MGHDK and CDR2 SYGVNS. Here the sequenced sample was peripheral blood mononuclear cells (PBMCs), taken before the second cycle of nivolumab. The chain couples TRBV25-1 to TRBJ1-2; no firm D call. The receptor's source is a human donor with classical Hodgkin lymphoma. CDR3 sequence: CASKASGTMSYTF. CDR3 DNA sequence: TGTGCCAGCAAAGCATCAGGTACTATGAGCTACACCTTC.